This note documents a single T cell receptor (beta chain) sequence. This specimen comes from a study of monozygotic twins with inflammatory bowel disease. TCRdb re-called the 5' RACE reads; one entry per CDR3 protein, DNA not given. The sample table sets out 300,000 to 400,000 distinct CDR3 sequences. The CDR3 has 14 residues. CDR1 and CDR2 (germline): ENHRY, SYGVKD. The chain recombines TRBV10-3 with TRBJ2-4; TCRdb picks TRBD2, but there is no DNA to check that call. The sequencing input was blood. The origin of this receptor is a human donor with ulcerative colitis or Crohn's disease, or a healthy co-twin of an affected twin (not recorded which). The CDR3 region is CAISEEGFKNIQYF.